Sequencing of this TCR beta chain was carried out in a study of blood T cell repertoires in COVID-19. Trimming took off 5 bases at V and 6 bases at J, with 20 bases between the two ends. CDR1 and CDR2 (germline): MNHEY, SVGEGT. The CDR3 is 17 amino acids. This clone was seen just once. The method was immunoSEQ multiplex PCR; TCRdb's version includes in-frame clones alone and lacks a portion of them. In the table there are approximately 150,000 clones, over 85% of which are singletons. This clonotype was obtained from a woman aged 55-70 years with COVID-19, enrolled during active disease. The chain joins TRBV6-2 or TRBV6-3 to TRBJ1-6; D may be TRBD1 (6 bases). The specimen was peripheral blood. DNA of the CDR3: TGTGCCAGCAGTAATCTACAGGGTTCTGTGAGTAATTCACCCCTCCACTTT. Protein product: CASSNLQGSVSNSPLHF.